The 11 T cell receptor beta chains below all came from one sample that was sequenced in a study of siplizumab effects on memory and regulatory T cells. Measured with immunoSEQ multiplex PCR; TCRdb has only the in-frame clones, and not every one. The table lists some 96,000 clones, about 95% of them singletons. Source material: non-Treg CD4+ T cells sorted from blood. The receptors shown here come from a human donor in good health.

V usage is TRBV28 and J usage is TRBJ1-5, with D hard to call. This CDR3 region has 16 residues. Trimming pared 1 base from V and 3 bases from J, leaving 13 bases between. Germline CDR1 MDHEN, CDR2 SYDVKM. The CDR3 region has the DNA TGTGCCAGCAGTTTATTAGAACGGAGTGACAATCAGCCCCAGCATTTT. Amino acid sequence: CASSLLERSDNQPQHF.

This chain joins TRBV5-6 and TRBJ2-2, with TRBD2 matching over 14 bases. Germline loops: CDR1 SGHDT, CDR2 YYEEEE. The CDR3 runs to 18 residues. The V gene end was trimmed by 3 bases and the J gene end by 7 bases; junction bases not matched to a gene: 11. In DNA, the CDR3 is TGTGCCAGCAGCTCCTCGACTAGCGGGAGGGCTATGGTCGGGGAGCTGTTTTTT. Translation gives CASSSSTSGRAMVGELFF.

This clone is a singleton in its sample. The rearrangement uses TRBV5-1 and TRBJ2-5, with a weak D call TRBD2 (6 bases). CDR3 size: 16 residues. Germline loops: CDR1 SGHRS, CDR2 YFSETQ. V was cut by 1 base and J by 0 bases, with 13 bases left in between. The CDR3 reads CASSLSLAKNQETQYF. The CDR3 DNA reads as TGCGCCAGCAGCTTGAGCCTAGCGAAAAACCAAGAGACCCAGTACTTC.

J is TRBJ2-7 and V is TRBV9; no definite D call. Trimming pared 3 bases from V and 5 bases from J, leaving 12 bases between. The V gene's germline CDR1 is SGDLS and CDR2 YYNGEE. The CDR3 has 13 residues. In DNA form, the CDR3 reads TGTGCCAGCAGCGCTAGGGAATTTAACGAGCAGTACTTC. It codes for CASSAREFNEQYF.

The chain has TRBV6-6 and TRBJ1-1; unclear D gene. Germline lookup yields CDR1 MNHNY and CDR2 SVGAGI (reference sequence). The germline V and J ends were trimmed by 5 bases and 0 bases, with 16 bases remaining between them. The CDR3 loop spans 16 amino acids. CDR3 nucleotides: TGTGCCAGCAGTACCCCAATGAAAGCAATGAACACTGAAGCTTTCTTT. Amino acids: CASSTPMKAMNTEAFF.

The CDR3 reads CASRQGATSTDTQYF. The CDR3 DNA sequence: TGTGCCAGCAGGCAGGGGGCAACTAGCACAGATACGCAGTATTTT. This sequence joins TRBV2 and TRBJ2-3, with 8 bases matching TRBD1. Germline CDR1 and CDR2: SNHLY and FYNNEI. CDR3 length: 15 amino acids. After removal of 6 bases from V and 0 bases from J, the junction contained 5 bases not matched to a gene.

The V and J genes are TRBV14 and TRBJ2-5, with 10 bases identical to TRBD2. The CDR3 contains 16 residues. J lost 4 bases, V lost 0 bases, and 5 bases had no gene match. Germline-derived CDR1 and CDR2 are SGHDN and FVKESK. In nucleotides, the CDR3 is TGTGCCAGCAGCCAAGATCGGCTAGCGGGAGCAGAGACCCAGTACTTC. Translating it yields CASSQDRLAGAETQYF.

The V gene is TRBV7-8, the J gene TRBJ2-1, with 9 nucleotides matching TRBD2. This CDR3 comprises 17 residues. J was trimmed by 0 bases and V by 1 base; bases with no gene match: 4. In germline, CDR1 is SGHVS, CDR2 FQNEAQ. This chain's CDR3 is CASSLVRGGSSYNEQFF. The CDR3 DNA reads TGTGCCAGCAGCTTAGTGCGGGGGGGAAGCTCCTACAATGAGCAGTTCTTC.

This chain uses TRBV5-5 with TRBJ2-3; D call uncertain. V was clipped by 4 bases and J by 6 bases, with 9 bases between them. Germline-derived CDR1 and CDR2 are SGHKS and YYEKEE (reference sequence). The CDR3 totals 12 residues. CDR3 nucleotide sequence: TGTGCCAGCAGCCCAGGCTTCGATACGCAGTATTTT. Encoded protein: CASSPGFDTQYF. The entire variable domain, with the rest obtained from reference TRBV5-5 and TRBJ2-3, is as follows: DAGVTQSPTHLIKTRGQQVTLRCSPISGHKSVSWYQQVLGQGPQFIFQYYEKEERGRGNFPDRFSARQFPNYSSELNVNALLLGDSALYLCASSPGFDTQYFGPGTRLTVL.

CDR3 in amino acids: CASSSPRLASSYNEQFF. In DNA, the CDR3 is TGTGCCAGCAGCTCCCCACGACTAGCATCTTCCTACAATGAGCAGTTCTTC. This chain joins TRBV11-2 and TRBJ2-1, with 7 positions matching TRBD2. The CDR3 loop spans 17 amino acids. Germline V lookup: CDR1 SGHAT, CDR2 FQNNGV. Losses at the gene ends were 4 bases for V and 1 base for J; bases not matched to a gene: 10.

This clone appeared a single time. The chain has TRBV7-3 and TRBJ2-7; D perhaps matches TRBD2 (6 bases). CDR1 SGHTA and CDR2 FQGTGA come from the germline V gene. V gave up 5 bases and J gave up 0 bases, with 11 bases separating them. The CDR3 runs 14 residues. In nucleotides, the CDR3 is TGTGCCAGCAGCACCGGGGGTTCCTCCTACGAGCAGTACTTC. Translation: CASSTGGSSYEQYF.